The 21 T cell receptor beta chains below all came from one sample that was sequenced in a study of T cell changes during pregnancy in multiple sclerosis. Clones were read by immunoSEQ multiplex PCR, and TCRdb kept only the in-frame ones, dropping some. The repertoire consists of fewer than 65,000 clones, with more than 85% occurring once and the leading ten covering around 0.9%. The sample in question was peripheral blood, obtained before pregnancy. The receptors were gathered from a female donor with multiple sclerosis, enrolled in a pregnancy study.

This sequence joins TRBV2 and TRBJ2-1; D call uncertain. This CDR3 has 13 amino acids. Trimming took off 7 bases at V and 2 bases at J, with 9 bases between the two ends. The V gene's germline CDR1 is SNHLY and CDR2 FYNNEI. The CDR3 loop is CASNQIPYNEQFF. The CDR3 region has the DNA TGTGCCAGCAACCAGATCCCCTACAATGAGCAGTTCTTC.

This chain links TRBV19 with TRBJ2-5; the match to TRBD1 covers 7 bases. Unmatched junction bases numbered 3, after V lost 4 bases and J lost 1 base. Looked up from germline, CDR1 is LNHDA and CDR2 is SQIVND (reference sequence). The CDR3 runs 14 residues. The CDR3, as DNA: TGTGCCAGTAGTAGCCACAGGGGCCAAGAGACCCAGTACTTC. It translates to CASSSHRGQETQYF. Based on the CDR3 plus reference TRBV19 and TRBJ2-5, the full variable domain is DGGITQSPKYLFRKEGQNVTLSCEQNLNHDAMYWYRQDPGQGLRLIYYSQIVNDFQKGDIAEGYSVSREKKESFPLTVTSAQKNPTAFYLCASSSHRGQETQYFGPGTRLLVL.

The chain is built from TRBV29-1 and TRBJ2-6, with TRBD2 identical over 11 bases. The CDR3 consists of 16 residues. Per germline, CDR1 SQVTM and CDR2 ANQGSEA. V was clipped by 8 bases and J by 4 bases; unmatched bases: 10. The CDR3 region is CSPIAGGPAGANVLTF. CDR3 sequence (DNA): TGCAGCCCGATAGCGGGGGGGCCGGCCGGGGCCAACGTCCTGACTTTC.

In DNA form, the CDR3 reads TGCGCCAGCAGCCATCCGGGACAGCCAGTTCAGGAGACCCAGTACTTC. Translating gives CASSHPGQPVQETQYF. The V call is TRBV4-1, the J call TRBJ2-5; 7 bases fit TRBD1. The CDR3 has 16 amino acids. Germline V CDR1 and CDR2: MGHRA, YSYEKL. The V and J ends lost 3 bases and 5 bases, in that order; junction bases with no gene match: 12.

Only one count was recorded for this clone. The chain has TRBV6-6 and TRBJ1-2; TRBD1 agrees at 9 bases. Losses at the gene ends were 5 bases for V and 2 bases for J; bases not matched to a gene: 3. The CDR3 sequence is 14 residues long. Germline V gene sequence: CDR1 MNHNY, CDR2 SVGAGI (reference sequence). CDR3 in DNA: TGTGCCAGCAGTAGAACAGGGGGCAACTATGGCTACACCTTC. It translates to CASSRTGGNYGYTF.

This chain joins TRBV10-3 and TRBJ1-3; D not resolved. Germline assignment: CDR1 ENHRY and CDR2 SYGVKD. V shed 6 bases and J shed 2 bases, with 14 bases lying between them. The CDR3 sequence is 15 residues long. The chain's CDR3 is CAIRPVWEAGNTIYF. The CDR3 DNA is TGTGCCATCAGGCCCGTTTGGGAGGCTGGAAACACCATATATTTT.

The genes are TRBV5-8 and TRBJ1-5; unclear D gene. The ends were cut back, 0 bases at V and 5 bases at J, with 12 bases in the middle. The V gene's germline CDR1 is SGHTS and CDR2 YDEGEE. CDR3 length: 15 residues. The CDR3 loop reads CASSLAGGAYQPQHF. CDR3 bases: TGTGCCAGCAGCTTGGCCGGTGGAGCTTATCAGCCCCAGCATTTT. Complete variable domain (other parts from reference TRBV5-8 and TRBJ1-5): EAGVTQSPTHLIKTRGQQATLRCSPISGHTSVYWYQQALGLGLQFLLWYDEGEERNRGNFPPRFSGRQFPNYSSELNVNALELEDSALYLCASSLAGGAYQPQHFGDGTRLSIL.

This clone was seen a handful of times. CDR3 in amino acids: CASNHGDQETQYF. Written as DNA, the CDR3 is TGTGCCAGCAACCACGGGGACCAAGAGACCCAGTACTTC. The rearrangement uses TRBV6-5 and TRBJ2-5; TRBD2 might be the D (5 bases). The V gene lost 7 bases and the J gene lost 0 bases, with 9 bases spanning the gap. The germline gives CDR1 MNHEY, CDR2 SVGAGI. This CDR3 is 13 amino acids long.

The chain couples TRBV27 to TRBJ2-7; TRBD2 might be the D (5 bases). V dropped 2 bases and J dropped 1 base, with 9 bases sitting between them. The CDR3 loop spans 14 amino acids. Germline CDR1 reads MNHEY; CDR2 reads SMNVEV (reference sequence). CDR3 DNA sequence: TGTGCCAGCAGTTTACTAACGGGATCCTACGAGCAGTACTTC. It specifies CASSLLTGSYEQYF.

V and J are TRBV7-6 and TRBJ2-7; TRBD2 matches 8 bases. J was trimmed by 1 base and V by 4 bases; bases with no gene match: 9. Looked up from germline, CDR1 is SGHVS and CDR2 is FNYEAQ. The CDR3 runs to 16 residues. The DNA for the CDR3 is TGTGCCAGCAGCTCGCCAACTAGCGGAATTTCCTACGAGCAGTACTTC. It encodes CASSSPTSGISYEQYF.

The chain combines TRBV12-5 with TRBJ1-2, with TRBD1 matching over 8 bases. This CDR3 region has 15 residues. Trimming cost V 4 bases and J 6 bases; bases outside gene matches: 10. CDR1 and CDR2 from the germline V gene are LGHNT and FRNRAP. The CDR3, as DNA: TGTGCTAGTGGTTCGGACAGGGTCGAGGTGGATGGCTACACCTTC. Translation: CASGSDRVEVDGYTF.

The chain joins TRBV9 to TRBJ1-4; 7 nucleotides match TRBD1. Per germline, CDR1 SGDLS and CDR2 YYNGEE. This CDR3 region has 16 residues. V lost 0 bases to trimming and J lost 8 bases; unmatched junction nucleotides: 10. This CDR3 is CASSVVPGTDREKLFF. CDR3 sequence (DNA): TGTGCCAGCAGCGTAGTCCCCGGGACAGACAGGGAAAAACTGTTTTTT.

This chain uses TRBV7-2 with TRBJ2-5; maybe TRBD1 (6 bases). Germline CDR1 SGHTA, CDR2 FQGNSA. V was clipped by 1 base and J by 4 bases, with 7 bases between them. This CDR3 region has 13 residues. The CDR3 spells CASSLVGGETQYF. Written as DNA, the CDR3 is TGTGCCAGCAGCTTAGTAGGGGGAGAGACCCAGTACTTC.

The chain uses TRBV27 and TRBJ1-3; a possible D gene is TRBD1 (6 bases). V was trimmed by 0 bases and J by 3 bases, leaving 12 bases between them. Germline assignment: CDR1 MNHEY and CDR2 SMNVEV (reference sequence). This CDR3 is 16 amino acids long. The CDR3: CASSLSGGALGNTIYF. As DNA, the CDR3 is TGTGCCAGCAGTTTATCGGGGGGGGCGCTTGGAAACACCATATATTTT.

This clone was counted a single time. The chain employs TRBV6-1 and TRBJ1-2; tentative D call: TRBD1 (5 bases). CDR1 is MNHNS, CDR2 SASEGT, per germline. The CDR3 length is 18 residues. The V end lost 2 bases, the J end lost 4 bases, and 23 bases lay between the germline ends. The CDR3 coding sequence is TGTGCCAGCAGTGAAACGCCCCCCTTGAAAAGGGGAGGCTATGGCTACACCTTC. It translates to CASSETPPLKRGGYGYTF.

The rearrangement joins TRBV4-1 to TRBJ1-1; 7 bases line up with TRBD1. The germline V gene encodes CDR1 MGHRA and CDR2 YSYEKL. Trimming took 1 base from V and 1 from J; bases not matched to a gene: 9. The CDR3 loop spans 17 amino acids. CDR3 DNA sequence: TGCGCCAGCAGCCAAGGTCTCGACAGGGTGGCGAACACTGAAGCTTTCTTT. It codes for CASSQGLDRVANTEAFF.

This chain joins TRBV11-2 and TRBJ2-3; D is uncertain. V lost 0 bases to trimming and J lost 8 bases, with 9 bases between them. Germline CDR1 is SGHAT and CDR2 is FQNNGV. This CDR3 spans 13 amino acids. The CDR3: CASSLESAVTQYF. CDR3 DNA sequence: TGTGCCAGCAGCTTAGAATCGGCGGTTACGCAGTATTTT.

The chain joins TRBV4-2 to TRBJ2-7; D is possibly TRBD2 (6 bases). V lost 0 bases to trimming and J lost 2 bases, with 8 bases between them. Germline V gene sequence: CDR1 LGHNA, CDR2 YNFKEQ. The CDR3 totals 14 residues. The CDR3, as DNA: TGTGCCAGCAGCCAAGATCGGGGGACCTACGAGCAGTACTTC. It is translated as CASSQDRGTYEQYF.

This clone was seen a single time. The V and J genes are TRBV7-9 and TRBJ2-3, with 7 bases lining up with TRBD2. Germline V CDR1 and CDR2: SEHNR, FQNEAQ (reference sequence). V lost 3 bases and J lost 2; bases outside the gene matches: 11. CDR3 size: 17 residues. Here the CDR3 DNA reads TGTGCCAGCAGCTTGGGAGGGCTCCCTCCCACCACAGATACGCAGTATTTT. It translates to CASSLGGLPPTTDTQYF.

The chain combines TRBV5-1 with TRBJ1-6, with a tentative D call TRBD1 (5 bases). The germline V gene has CDR1 SGHRS and CDR2 YFSETQ. This CDR3 is built from 16 residues. The germline V and J ends were trimmed by 0 bases and 11 bases, with 18 bases remaining between them. CDR3 protein: CASSLASWGAHAPLHF. The CDR3 DNA sequence: TGCGCCAGCAGCTTGGCGTCTTGGGGCGCCCATGCACCCCTCCACTTT.

V gene TRBV6-5 combines with J gene TRBJ2-3; D is ambiguous. The CDR3 consists of 13 residues. CDR1 MNHEY and CDR2 SVGAGI come from the germline V gene. Trimming took 6 bases from V and 3 from J, leaving 10 bases between them. Here the CDR3 DNA reads TGTGCCAGCAGGAAGTCCGGGACAGATACGCAGTATTTT. Protein: CASRKSGTDTQYF.